These T cell receptor beta chains were read from a single sample in a study of T cells in Graves' hyperthyroidism and ophthalmopathy. TCRdb reprocessed the multiplex PCR reads with MiXCR, giving one entry per CDR3 protein. Of 660,000 or so distinct CDR3 sequences in the sample, about 45% were seen once. The sample consisted of peripheral blood or thyroid tissue (not recorded which). All receptors come from an adult man with Graves' disease, either hyperthyroidism or ophthalmopathy (not recorded which). Each CDR3 is given with its conserved first and last residue. D genes are given only for firm matches. Only part of the rows carry a size: once, few, many, or a class if the clone is expanded.

- - TRBJ1-2 TRBV25-1 CASSEPGHSYGYTF TGTGCCAGCAGTGAACCGGGACACAGCTATGGCTACACCTTC
few TRBD2 TRBJ2-5 TRBV20-1 CSAREPSGEGETQYF TGCAGTGCTAGGGAACCTAGCGGGGAGGGGGAGACCCAGTACTTC
- TRBD1 TRBJ2-5 TRBV29-1 CSEEKGAEETQYF TGCAGCGAGGAAAAGGGGGCAGAAGAGACCCAGTACTTC
- - TRBJ2-5 TRBV6-6 CASSPRYGGVETQYF TGTGCCAGCAGTCCACGGTATGGCGGGGTTGAGACCCAGTACTTC
few - TRBJ1-1 TRBV2 CASKMESEAFF TGTGCCAGCAAGATGGAGAGTGAAGCTTTCTTT
- TRBD1 TRBJ1-1 TRBV7-9 CASSLLQGGNGAFF TGTGCCAGCAGCTTATTACAGGGGGGGAACGGAGCTTTCTTT
- - TRBJ2-2 TRBV10-3 CAISGPGENGELFF TGTGCCATCAGTGGTCCGGGGGAGAACGGGGAGCTGTTTTTT
- TRBD2 TRBJ2-7 TRBV7-9 CASSLPSGGGPLDSYEQYF TGTGCCAGCAGCTTACCAAGCGGGGGGGGACCCCTCGACTCCTACGAGCAGTACTTC
- TRBD1 TRBJ1-2 TRBV7-8 CASNLGQGASGYTF TGTGCCAGCAATCTCGGTCAGGGGGCCTCTGGCTACACCTTC
- TRBD1 TRBJ1-1 TRBV6-6 CASTQLDRELF TGTGCCAGCACCCAGCTGGACAGGGAACTCTTT
- - TRBJ1-1 TRBV29-1 CSARAAADFTEAFF TGCAGTGCTAGAGCCGCGGCCGATTTCACTGAAGCTTTCTTT
- TRBD2 TRBJ2-5 TRBV12-3/TRBV12-4 CASTLRAGVLETQYF TGTGCCAGCACCCTCCGTGCGGGAGTCTTGGAGACCCAGTACTTC
- TRBD1 TRBJ1-6 TRBV2 CASTGQGYNSPLHF TGTGCCAGCACTGGACAGGGCTATAATTCACCCCTCCACTTT
- - TRBJ2-5 TRBV20-1 CSAIRQAQETQYF TGCAGTGCTATACGCCAGGCCCAAGAGACCCAGTACTTC
many - TRBJ2-7 TRBV7-6 CASSPADSPYEQYF TGTGCCAGCAGCCCAGCAGACAGCCCCTACGAGCAGTACTTC
many - TRBJ1-2 TRBV7-8 CASSLTTYGYTF TGTGCCAGCAGCTTGACAACCTATGGCTACACCTTC
many TRBD1 TRBJ1-2 TRBV2 CASGQGLGGYTF TGTGCCAGCGGACAGGGACTGGGTGGCTACACCTTC
many - TRBJ1-6 TRBV14 CASSRTAHNSPLHF TGTGCCAGCAGCCGGACAGCCCACAATTCACCCCTCCACTTT
- - TRBJ1-1 TRBV20-1 CSAKTHMNTEAFF TGCAGTGCGAAGACTCACATGAACACTGAAGCTTTCTTT
- TRBD1 TRBJ1-4 TRBV24-1 CATSDFSQGDEKLFF TGTGCCACCAGTGATTTCTCGCAGGGGGACGAAAAACTGTTTTTT
- - TRBJ1-2 TRBV11-2 CASSLDPSGYTF TGTGCCAGCAGCTTAGATCCCAGTGGCTACACCTTC
- TRBD1 TRBJ1-1 TRBV20-1 CSARKGTGHLNTEAFF TGCAGTGCTAGAAAGGGGACAGGACATTTGAACACTGAAGCTTTCTTT
many TRBD1 TRBJ1-5 TRBV7-9 CASSFSTGMGNQPQHF TGTGCCAGCAGCTTCTCGACAGGGATGGGCAATCAGCCCCAGCATTTT
- TRBD1 TRBJ1-1 TRBV24-1 CATSSTGGTSNTEAFF TGTGCCACCAGCTCAACAGGGGGCACCTCGAACACTGAAGCTTTCTTT